This T cell receptor beta chain is from a study of cytomegalovirus exposure and HLA in healthy donors (dated by TCRdb to the late 2010s). Broadly, across the study: In an earlier analysis of about 560 of the donors, 276 Gb of sequence data and 90 million to 130 million unique TCR beta sequences from about 179 million T cells were reported. Both class I and class II loci were covered by HLA typing, at four-digit resolution. Among the 398 genotyped donors, under 90% belonged to the genetic ancestry cluster associated with self-reported Caucasian donors. The study combined high-throughput TCR immunosequencing, statistical association of individual TCRs with disease status, and machine learning to predict cytomegalovirus infection status. Rather than drawing on any new phenotypic data, the later analysis identified candidate immune exposures from TCR beta sequences and the way those sequences occurred across donors. On average, 235,054 unique TCR beta nucleotide sequences were sequenced per donor among 398 genotyped donors of the cohort, with 15% to 20% of those sequences being non-productive. Using immunosequencing, the study profiled T cell repertoires from 666 subjects and related those repertoires to cytomegalovirus serostatus. A separate validation cohort of over a hundred different subjects was used in addition to the roughly 720-subject first cohort. The study aimed to test whether signatures of past pathogen exposure could be identified by cataloging public T cell receptors. The number of donors typed differed by locus, with 629-630 for A, B, C, DRB1 and DQB1, around 500 for DQA1, nearly 610 for DPA1, and some 450 for DPB1. Every discovery cohort repertoire had been produced on one sequencing platform. About five DR-DQ haplotypes were treated as single units for association and clustering because of strong linkage in the cohort. Donor age, sex, ethnicity and CMV serostatus were collected together with the repertoire data. Around 330 gigabases of sequencing data and roughly 81 million unique TCR sequences made up an early release that covered several hundred HLA-typed donors. A later genetic analysis used genome-wide SNP genotypes for about 65% of the roughly 700 donors, treating that subset as a discovery cohort. A later analysis re-analyzed previously published TCR beta repertoires from 650 to 800 donors and added high-resolution HLA genotyping to study TCR occurrence patterns. In an earlier analysis of a few hundred of the donors, high-throughput TCR beta sequencing was used to judge whether each TCR beta V gene segment behaved as functional or pseudogenic.

The paper as a whole reports these results and caveats: Because HLA typing was missing for some donors at each locus, association tests included only the typed subset. An association between a missense DCLRE1C variant and V-gene and J-gene trimming of TCR beta chains was found in a later genetic analysis and replicated in an independent cohort. The sequencing pipeline was judged likely to have produced a cluster of highly shared sequence variants as a technical artifact. A further reported finding was that TCR beta sequences accurately predicted the HLA-A and HLA-B alleles for most subjects in the first cohort. A later analysis found that HLA-associated TCR beta chains were more clonally expanded and had lower generation probabilities than equally common non-associated chains. A later analysis found that most CMV-associated TCR beta chains appeared HLA-restricted, with HLA associations seemingly driven largely by CMV exposure. The study listed around 160 TCR beta chains as associated with cytomegalovirus. A few of the identified cytomegalovirus-associated TCR beta chains were confirmed in vitro to be specific for cytomegalovirus antigens. The classifier was reported to diagnose cytomegalovirus status with high specificity and sensitivity in both the original and validation cohorts. A later analysis associated 16,951 TCR beta sequences with specific HLA alleles at a false discovery rate of 0.05. It was suggested by the authors that the approach could potentially be generalized to other disease states and immunological phenotypes. When HLA alleles, especially DR and DQ, strongly co-occurred, attributing TCR associations to individual alleles was difficult. The only immune exposure information available for the cohort was CMV serostatus. The earlier analysis of some 540 of the donors excluded 15 to 20 rarely observed V segments, including chromosome 9 orphons, because counts were too low. A later analysis found that TCR association rates varied across HLA loci, with DRB1 alleles showing the most associated TCRs and HLA-C alleles the fewest. Broadly in line with IMGT annotations, most TCR beta V segments showed up in productive rearrangements about 90% or about 30% of the time in an earlier analysis of 587 of the donors. The 87-base-pair reads could not distinguish some IMGT-functional V segments, including TRBV6-2 and TRBV6-3, so those segments were excluded. Most TCR sequences were observed very rarely across donors, whereas some public TCRs were present in many individuals. Sequencing depth was assumed to be roughly uniform across donors in the presence/absence analyses, though that assumption may not hold. Linkage disequilibrium might explain the correlated functional status among segregating V segments, but an unknown experimental factor could not be ruled out. Compared with the 666-donor mean, donors in an Asian-associated ancestry cluster had fewer N-insertions in productive TCRs, according to a later genetic analysis. According to a later analysis, parvovirus B19, influenza, CMV and Epstein-Barr virus appeared linked to several top co-occurrence clusters. In this cohort, only TCR beta chains were sequenced, and detectable features were limited by the absence of alpha or paired-chain data.

The CDR1 and CDR2 encoded by the germline V gene (reference sequence) are MNHEY and SMNVEV. Trimming at the junction amounts to 6 bases on V and 5 bases on J, and the germline ends lie 13 bases apart. The CDR3 contains 13 residues, cysteine and phenylalanine counted. Only the CDR3 DNA stays, 39 bases, in frame from base 1. The method behind the library was the immunoSEQ multiplex PCR assay. The multiplex PCR relied on a mix of 60 forward primers for TCR Vbeta segments and 13 reverse primers for TCR Jbeta segments. A multiplex PCR assay on genomic DNA amplified the CDR3 region of rearranged TCR beta genes. The Illumina HiSeq System was used to sequence the amplified TCR beta libraries as 87-base-pair reads. The authors' analysis ran thus. In a later analysis, about 80 million unique TCR beta chains were counted across the 500 to 700 repertoires, and around 10 million of these chains were shared by at least two donors. Raw reads were error-corrected and collapsed into unique sequences with a nearest-neighbor algorithm that merged closely related sequences to remove PCR and sequencing errors. V, D and J gene segments were assigned by aligning CDR3 sequences to IMGT reference sequences. For a sequence to be retained, a match of at least six nucleotides to both a V gene segment and a J gene segment was required. Rearrangements were classified as productive when the CDR3 lacked stop codons and remained in frame with V and J, and all other rearrangements were classified as non-productive. CDR3 was defined according to IMGT convention as the region running from the second conserved V-encoded cysteine to the conserved J-encoded phenylalanine. Sequences without an unambiguous match to a single V gene segment were excluded from the earlier analysis of 450 to 750 of the donors. In an earlier analysis of roughly 600 of the donors, a V segment was called functional when productive rearrangements were above 56.7%, and segregating when the standard deviation between donors exceeded 5%. A statistical classification framework was built to diagnose cytomegalovirus status from the catalog of TCR beta chain sequences. A later analysis assigned V and J genes by comparing TCR nucleotide sequences with IMGT/GENE-DB human TR gene sequences. In a later analysis, CDR3 sequences and most-parsimonious VDJ recombination scenarios were assigned using the TCRdist pipeline. In a later analysis, every TCR beta chain was defined by the combination of its CDR3 amino acid sequence and its V-gene family, and reads without a unique V-gene family were dropped. To address suspected cross-contamination and a sequencing artifact, a later analysis removed roughly 580 highly shared, low-generation-probability nucleotide sequences. A later analysis calculated a clonal expansion index for each public chain from normalized within-repertoire ranks of inferred template counts. Generation probabilities in a later analysis came from a VDJ recombination model fitted to out-of-frame rearrangements, and those results were checked against IGoR. In a later analysis, TCR-TCR, TCR-HLA and TCR-CMV co-occurrence was scored with hypergeometric tests, and a repertoire-size bias correction was applied to TCR pairs. To estimate false discovery rates, a later analysis permuted the HLA or CMV assignments 20 times. A later analysis grouped co-occurring TCRs with DBSCAN, adding TCRdist sequence similarity when clustering within HLA-allele-positive subsets. Co-occurrence clustering excluded repertoires with fewer than 30,000 or more than 120,000 public chains, plus five with anomalous nucleotide sharing. The immuneACCESS repertoire file appears here via TCRdb, limited to in-frame rearrangements. These files lack a portion of the clones; in checked studies, under half of the deficit traces to unresolved V genes, and the cause of the others is not known. V and J calls and clone size come straight from that table; D and trimming were deduced from the DNA. The sample yields about 160,000 clones; approximately 84% were counted once. Under 5% of the sample rests with the top ten.

The cohort consisted of 666 healthy bone marrow donors. All cohort members were sampled while nominally healthy, although unrecorded immune exposures were likely present. The donor tested CMV seropositive, placing the donor among the 289 seropositive members of the cohort. Each donor provided a peripheral blood sample, and peripheral blood mononuclear cells were used for TCR beta sequencing. Genomic DNA was extracted from the blood cell samples with the Qiagen DNeasy Blood Extraction Kit. In regard to this clone: Its target antigen remains unknown. Base qualities are not at hand, and no much larger clone is one base apart.

Recombination linked TRBV27 to TRBJ1-1; a weak D assignment points to TRBD1 (6 bases agree). The sequencing sample was made of PBMCs. The sequence derives from a woman aged 45-65 years in good health and CMV-seropositive. The nucleotides read TGTGCCAGCAGGCGAGGGGGAGGGACTGAAGCTTTCTTT. The resulting protein is CASRRGGGTEAFF.